These 26 T cell receptor beta chains came from one sample sequenced in a study of OX40 agonist ivuxolimab in advanced cancers. Some clones are missing from TCRdb's copy, which holds only in-frame ones; the method was immunoSEQ multiplex PCR. The data hold approximately 12,000 clones, with roughly 85% observed a single time. The input for sequencing was CD4+ or CD8+ T cells sorted from blood, taken in a trial of the OX40 agonist ivuxolimab. The receptors originated from an adult with an advanced solid tumor such as melanoma, head and neck, liver or kidney cancer.

V usage is TRBV28 and J usage is TRBJ1-1, with D hard to call. Germline loops: CDR1 MDHEN, CDR2 SYDVKM. V was trimmed by 6 bases and J by 0 bases, leaving 5 bases between them. The CDR3 spans 12 residues. The CDR3 DNA is TGTGCCAGCAGACCCATGAACACTGAAGCTTTCTTT. Residues: CASRPMNTEAFF.

The V call is TRBV7-6, the J call TRBJ2-7; D is undetermined. In germline, CDR1 is SGHVS, CDR2 FNYEAQ. The CDR3 consists of 15 residues. V was shortened by 5 bases and J by 0 bases, with 14 bases between the two germline ends. CDR3 in DNA: TGTGCCAGCAGCCAGAGCTCGGGCGCCTCCTACGAGCAGTACTTC. It codes for CASSQSSGASYEQYF.

The chain combines TRBV28 with TRBJ2-7; 9 bases fit TRBD1. Germline loops: CDR1 MDHEN, CDR2 SYDVKM. The junction had 8 bases not matched to a gene; V was cut back by 4 bases and J by 4 bases. The CDR3 loop spans 15 amino acids. CDR3: CASSSPWTGVYEQYF. The CDR3 DNA sequence: TGTGCCAGCAGTTCTCCTTGGACAGGGGTTTACGAGCAGTACTTC.

The rearrangement uses TRBV6-5 and TRBJ2-1; 7 nucleotides align to TRBD2. Unmatched junction bases numbered 3, after V lost 2 bases and J lost 5 bases. The germline gives CDR1 MNHEY, CDR2 SVGAGI. This CDR3 spans 14 amino acids. The CDR3 is CASSYRLADNEQFF. DNA for the CDR3: TGTGCCAGCAGTTACCGGCTAGCGGACAATGAGCAGTTCTTC.

The chain employs TRBV7-9 and TRBJ2-7, with D tentatively TRBD2 (5 bases). This CDR3 has 14 amino acids. In germline, CDR1 is SEHNR, CDR2 FQNEAQ (reference sequence). Trimming shortened V by 4 bases and J by 3 bases, and 13 bases separated the two germline ends. CDR3 sequence (DNA): TGTGCCAGCAGCTATTCCGGGAAGAACTACGAGCAGTACTTC. This codes for CASSYSGKNYEQYF.

This clone was seen a single time. This chain uses TRBV11-3 with TRBJ2-1; TRBD2 agrees at 10 bases. CDR3 length: 15 residues. Unmatched junction bases numbered 3, after V lost 5 bases and J lost 2 bases. The germline CDR1 and CDR2 sequences are SGHNT and YENEEA. In DNA form, the CDR3 reads TGTGCCAGCAGCACAACTAGCGGGACCTACAATGAGCAGTTCTTC. Encoded protein: CASSTTSGTYNEQFF.

J is TRBJ2-7 and V is TRBV19, with D possibly TRBD1 on 6 matching bases. The CDR3 runs 12 residues. V was clipped by 5 bases and J by 5 bases, with 10 bases between them. Per germline, CDR1 LNHDA and CDR2 SQIVND (reference sequence). This CDR3 is CASSPGAHEQYF. CDR3 DNA sequence: TGTGCCAGTAGTCCAGGGGCCCACGAGCAGTACTTC.

This clone has only a few counts. CDR3 sequence: CASRRTAGNTEAFF. CDR3 coding DNA: TGTGCCAGCAGGAGAACGGCAGGGAACACTGAAGCTTTCTTT. The V call is TRBV28, the J call TRBJ1-1; D not certain. This CDR3 spans 14 amino acids. In germline, CDR1 is MDHEN, CDR2 SYDVKM. Trimming stripped 6 bases from V and 1 base from J, with 12 bases between.

The rearrangement joins TRBV6-5 to TRBJ2-3; the D is unclear. The CDR3 is made up of 15 amino acids. The V end lost 7 bases, the J end lost 4 bases, and 18 bases lay between the germline ends. Germline V gene sequence: CDR1 MNHEY, CDR2 SVGAGI. This CDR3 is CASTLSGDLPDTQYF. The CDR3 DNA sequence: TGTGCCAGCACTCTGAGTGGAGACCTGCCAGATACGCAGTATTTT.

This clone was detected only a few times. V gene TRBV6-1 combines with J gene TRBJ2-6, with D unresolved. The CDR3 has 16 amino acids. The germline V gene encodes CDR1 MNHNS and CDR2 SASEGT. V was pared by 4 bases and J by 3 bases, with 13 bases between. CDR3 DNA sequence: TGTGCCAGCAGTGTTGGTTGGGGTTTTGGGGCCAACGTCCTGACTTTC. Its protein product is CASSVGWGFGANVLTF.

CDR3: CASSYSTSGGAGQYF. In nucleotides, the CDR3 is TGTGCCAGCAGTTACTCGACTAGCGGGGGGGCTGGGCAGTACTTC. The gene calls are TRBV6-9 and TRBJ2-7; 14 positions match TRBD2. CDR3 length equals 15 residues. Germline loops: CDR1 MNHGY, CDR2 SVAAGI. Trimming took 3 bases from V and 9 from J; bases not matched to a gene: 7.

This clone has a handful of counts. The chain employs TRBV15 and TRBJ1-1; TRBD1 matches at 7 bases. This CDR3 is built from 13 residues. The V segment lost 3 bases and the J segment 4 bases; nucleotides outside the gene matches: 2. CDR1 is LNHNV and CDR2 is YYDKDF in the germline V gene (reference sequence). CDR3 bases: TGTGCCACCAGCAGCTACAGGGGCACTGAAGCTTTCTTT. Translating it yields CATSSYRGTEAFF.

This chain uses TRBV6-5 with TRBJ2-5; 11 nucleotides match TRBD2. Germline trimming cut 2 bases from V and 6 bases from J; bases unmatched to any gene: 8. The CDR3 has 16 amino acids. Germline V CDR1 and CDR2: MNHEY, SVGAGI. The DNA of the CDR3 is TGTGCCAGCAGTTACGGGGTAGCGGGAGGGCCAAAGACCCAGTACTTC. This gives the protein CASSYGVAGGPKTQYF.

J is TRBJ2-7 and V is TRBV4-2, with 9 nucleotides matching TRBD1. This CDR3 contains 16 residues. Germline loops: CDR1 LGHNA, CDR2 YNFKEQ. The V segment lost 1 base and the J segment 3 bases; nucleotides outside the gene matches: 7. Here the CDR3 DNA reads TGTGCCAGCAGCCAAGCCCTGGGACAGGGTCTCTACGAGCAGTACTTC. It codes for CASSQALGQGLYEQYF.

This chain connects TRBV27 to TRBJ2-7, with a possible D match to TRBD1 (6 bases). V lost 1 base and J 5 bases, leaving 12 bases between the germline ends. This CDR3 has 14 residues. The germline CDR1 and CDR2 sequences are MNHEY and SMNVEV (reference sequence). The CDR3 protein is CASSLFLSGDEQYF. CDR3 in DNA: TGTGCCAGCAGTTTATTTTTATCAGGGGACGAGCAGTACTTC.

This clone was seen a single time. The gene calls are TRBV16 and TRBJ1-5, with D hard to call. The germline V gene encodes CDR1 KGHSY and CDR2 FQNENV. This CDR3 contains 12 residues. V dropped 0 bases and J dropped 7 bases, with 4 bases sitting between them. The CDR3 loop reads CASSQSYQPQHF. For the CDR3, the DNA is TGTGCCAGCAGCCAATCTTACCAGCCCCAGCATTTT.

The chain employs TRBV7-6 and TRBJ2-5; D is possibly TRBD2 (6 bases). Looked up from germline, CDR1 is SGHVS and CDR2 is FNYEAQ. This CDR3 has 15 amino acids. V was pared by 5 bases and J by 5 bases, with 18 bases between. The CDR3 sequence: CASSPQFLGGETQYF. The CDR3 bases are TGTGCCAGCAGCCCGCAATTCCTCGGAGGGGAGACCCAGTACTTC.

The CDR3 DNA is TGTGCCAGTAGTACCGGGAGCCGAGGAAAGGGCTACACCTTC. Amino acids: CASSTGSRGKGYTF. The chain has TRBV19 and TRBJ1-2; D is uncertain. The CDR3 is made up of 14 amino acids. Trimming took 4 bases from V and 8 from J, leaving 17 bases between them. From germline, CDR1 is LNHDA and CDR2 SQIVND (reference sequence).

The J gene is TRBJ2-3, the V gene TRBV7-3; 10 bases align to TRBD1. The CDR3 totals 14 residues. The junction had 2 bases not matched to a gene; V was cut back by 4 bases and J by 4 bases. CDR1 and CDR2 from the germline V gene are SGHTA and FQGTGA. This chain's CDR3 is CASSSGQGADTQYF. Here the CDR3 DNA reads TGTGCCAGCAGCTCCGGACAGGGGGCAGATACGCAGTATTTT.

This rearrangement joins TRBV15 to TRBJ2-7; 8 bases fit TRBD2. The germline V gene has CDR1 LNHNV and CDR2 YYDKDF (reference sequence). This CDR3 comprises 15 residues. Unmatched junction bases numbered 6, after V lost 1 base and J lost 4 bases. For the CDR3, the DNA is TGTGCCACCAGCAGAGGAAGCGGGAGCACGTACGAGCAGTACTTC. Translation: CATSRGSGSTYEQYF.

This sequence joins TRBV27 and TRBJ2-7; tentatively, D is TRBD1 (6 bases). This CDR3 has 15 residues. Germline CDR1 and CDR2: MNHEY and SMNVEV (reference sequence). The ends were cut back, 2 bases at V and 4 bases at J, with 15 bases in the middle. CDR3 nucleotide sequence: TGTGCCAGCAGTTTAAAGGGCTACAGGGCTTACGAGCAGTACTTC. Translation gives CASSLKGYRAYEQYF.

This clone was counted a few times. The V and J genes are TRBV21-1 and TRBJ2-3. TRBV21-1 is annotated as a pseudogene. The CDR3 is made up of 15 amino acids. In DNA, the CDR3 is TGTGCCAGCAGCAAAGGAGGGGAGTCCACAGATACGCAGTATTTT. It specifies CASSKGGESTDTQYF.

The genes are TRBV9 and TRBJ1-1; D uncertain. Germline assignment: CDR1 SGDLS and CDR2 YYNGEE. The CDR3 is 12 amino acids. Trimming shortened V by 4 bases and J by 11 bases, and 15 bases separated the two germline ends. The CDR3 region has the DNA TGTGCCAGCAGCTCCGGAAAGGGTCGGGCTTTCTTT. It is translated as CASSSGKGRAFF.

The chain combines TRBV6-5 with TRBJ2-7; no firm D call. Trimming took off 0 bases at V and 5 bases at J, with 8 bases between the two ends. CDR3 size: 13 residues. In germline, CDR1 is MNHEY, CDR2 SVGAGI. The CDR3: CASSYSSGNEQYF. CDR3 in DNA: TGTGCCAGCAGTTACTCGAGTGGGAACGAGCAGTACTTC.

V gene TRBV6-4 combines with J gene TRBJ2-1; weak D call: TRBD1 (6 bases). The V end lost 7 bases, the J end lost 7 bases, and 14 bases lay between the germline ends. The CDR3 is made up of 13 amino acids. From germline, CDR1 is MRHNA and CDR2 SNTAGT. CDR3 residues: CASNLTGRNEQFF. The DNA for the CDR3 is TGTGCCAGCAACTTAACAGGGAGAAATGAGCAGTTCTTC.

The V and J genes are TRBV11-2 and TRBJ2-5; weak D call: TRBD2 (5 bases). Trimming pared 5 bases from V and 1 base from J, leaving 14 bases between. The CDR3 spans 15 residues. Looked up from germline, CDR1 is SGHAT and CDR2 is FQNNGV. The CDR3 nucleotides are TGTGCCAGCAGCCAAACCCCCGCGGGCCAAGAGACCCAGTACTTC. It translates to CASSQTPAGQETQYF.